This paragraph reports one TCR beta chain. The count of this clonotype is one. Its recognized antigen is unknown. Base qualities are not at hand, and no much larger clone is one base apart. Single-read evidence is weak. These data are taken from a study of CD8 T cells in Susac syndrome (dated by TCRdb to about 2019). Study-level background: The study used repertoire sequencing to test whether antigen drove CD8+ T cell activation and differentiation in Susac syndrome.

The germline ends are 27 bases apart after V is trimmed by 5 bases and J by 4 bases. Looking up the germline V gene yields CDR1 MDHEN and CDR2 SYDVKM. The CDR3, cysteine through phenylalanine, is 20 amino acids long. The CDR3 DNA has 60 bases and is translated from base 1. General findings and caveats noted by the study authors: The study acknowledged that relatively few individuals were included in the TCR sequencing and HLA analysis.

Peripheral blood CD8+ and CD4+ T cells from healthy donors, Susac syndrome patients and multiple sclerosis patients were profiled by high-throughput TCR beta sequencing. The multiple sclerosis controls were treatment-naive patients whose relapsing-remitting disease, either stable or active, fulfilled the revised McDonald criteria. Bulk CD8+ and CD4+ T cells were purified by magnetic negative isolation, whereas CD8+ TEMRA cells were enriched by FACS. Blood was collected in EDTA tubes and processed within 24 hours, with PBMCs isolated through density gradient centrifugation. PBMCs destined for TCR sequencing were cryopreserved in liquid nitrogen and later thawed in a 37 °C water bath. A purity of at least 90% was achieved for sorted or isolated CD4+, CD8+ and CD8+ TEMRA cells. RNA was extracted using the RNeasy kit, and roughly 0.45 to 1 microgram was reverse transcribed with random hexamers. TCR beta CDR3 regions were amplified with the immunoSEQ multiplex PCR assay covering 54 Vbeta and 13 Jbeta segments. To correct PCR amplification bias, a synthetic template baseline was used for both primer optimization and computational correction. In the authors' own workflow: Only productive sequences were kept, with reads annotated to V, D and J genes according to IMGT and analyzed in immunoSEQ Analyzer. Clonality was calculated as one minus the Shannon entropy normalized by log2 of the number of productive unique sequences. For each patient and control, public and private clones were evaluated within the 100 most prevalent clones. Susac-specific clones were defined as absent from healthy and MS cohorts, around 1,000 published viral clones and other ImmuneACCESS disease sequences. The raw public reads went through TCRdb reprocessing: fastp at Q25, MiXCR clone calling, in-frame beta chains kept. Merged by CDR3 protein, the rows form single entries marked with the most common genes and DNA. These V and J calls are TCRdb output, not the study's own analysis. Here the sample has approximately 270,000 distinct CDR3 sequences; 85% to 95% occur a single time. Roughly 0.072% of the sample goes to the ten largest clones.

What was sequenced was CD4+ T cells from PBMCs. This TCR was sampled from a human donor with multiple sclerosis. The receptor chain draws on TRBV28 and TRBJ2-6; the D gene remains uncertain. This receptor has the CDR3 CASSHSPSDLLGFGANVLTF. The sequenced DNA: TGTGCCAGCAGTCACTCCCCCTCGGACCTTCTAGGCTTCGGGGCCAACGTCCTGACTTTC.